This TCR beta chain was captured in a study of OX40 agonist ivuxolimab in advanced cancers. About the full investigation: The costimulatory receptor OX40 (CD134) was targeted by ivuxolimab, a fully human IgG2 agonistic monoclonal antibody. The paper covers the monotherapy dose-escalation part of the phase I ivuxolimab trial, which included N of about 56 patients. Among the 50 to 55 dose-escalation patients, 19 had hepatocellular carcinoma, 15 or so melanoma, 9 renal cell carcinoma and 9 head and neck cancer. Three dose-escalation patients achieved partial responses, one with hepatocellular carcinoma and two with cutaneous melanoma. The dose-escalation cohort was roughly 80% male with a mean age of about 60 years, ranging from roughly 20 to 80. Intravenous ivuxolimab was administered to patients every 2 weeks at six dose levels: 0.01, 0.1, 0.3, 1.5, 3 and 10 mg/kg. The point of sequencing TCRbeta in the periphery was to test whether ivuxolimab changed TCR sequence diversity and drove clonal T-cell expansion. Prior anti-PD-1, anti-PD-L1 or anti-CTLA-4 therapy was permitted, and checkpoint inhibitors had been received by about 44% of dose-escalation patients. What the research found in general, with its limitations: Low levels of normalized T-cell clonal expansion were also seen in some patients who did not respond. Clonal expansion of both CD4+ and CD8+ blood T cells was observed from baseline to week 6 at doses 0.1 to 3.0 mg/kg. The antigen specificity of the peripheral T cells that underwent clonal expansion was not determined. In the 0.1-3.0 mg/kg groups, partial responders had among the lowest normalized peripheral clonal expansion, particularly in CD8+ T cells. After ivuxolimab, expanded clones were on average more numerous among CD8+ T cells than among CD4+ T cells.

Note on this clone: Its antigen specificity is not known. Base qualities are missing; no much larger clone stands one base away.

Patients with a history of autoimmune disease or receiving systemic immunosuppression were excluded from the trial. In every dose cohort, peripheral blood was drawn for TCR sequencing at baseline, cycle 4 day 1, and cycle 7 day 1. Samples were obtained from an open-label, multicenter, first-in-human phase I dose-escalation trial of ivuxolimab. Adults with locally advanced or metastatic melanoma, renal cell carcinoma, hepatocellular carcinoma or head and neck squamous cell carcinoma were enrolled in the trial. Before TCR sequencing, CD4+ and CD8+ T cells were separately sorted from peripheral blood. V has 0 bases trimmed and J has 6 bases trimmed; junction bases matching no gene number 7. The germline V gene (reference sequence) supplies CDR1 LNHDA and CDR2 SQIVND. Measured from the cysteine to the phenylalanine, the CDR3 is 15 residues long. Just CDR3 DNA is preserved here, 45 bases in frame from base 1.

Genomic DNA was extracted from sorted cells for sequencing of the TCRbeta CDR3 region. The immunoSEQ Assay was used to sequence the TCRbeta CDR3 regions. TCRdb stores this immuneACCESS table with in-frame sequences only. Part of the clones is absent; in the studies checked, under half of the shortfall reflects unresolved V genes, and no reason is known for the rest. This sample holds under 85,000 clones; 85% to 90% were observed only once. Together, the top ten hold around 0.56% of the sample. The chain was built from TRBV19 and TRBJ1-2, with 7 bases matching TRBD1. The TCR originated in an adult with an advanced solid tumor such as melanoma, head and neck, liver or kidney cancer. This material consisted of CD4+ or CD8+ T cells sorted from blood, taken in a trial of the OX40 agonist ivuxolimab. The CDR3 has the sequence CASSIDDPGQNGYTF. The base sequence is TGTGCCAGTAGTATAGATGACCCGGGACAGAATGGCTACACCTTC.